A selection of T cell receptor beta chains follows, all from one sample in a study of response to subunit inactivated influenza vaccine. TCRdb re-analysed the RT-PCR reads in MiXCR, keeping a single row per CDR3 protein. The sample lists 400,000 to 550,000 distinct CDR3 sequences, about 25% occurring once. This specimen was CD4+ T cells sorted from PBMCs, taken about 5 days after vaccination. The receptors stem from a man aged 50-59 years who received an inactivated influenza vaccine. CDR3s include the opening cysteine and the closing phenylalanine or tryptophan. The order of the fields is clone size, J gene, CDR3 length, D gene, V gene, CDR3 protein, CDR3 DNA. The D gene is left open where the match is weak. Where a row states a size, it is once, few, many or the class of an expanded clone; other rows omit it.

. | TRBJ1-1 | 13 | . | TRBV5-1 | CASSLARGSEAFF | TGCGCCAGCAGCTTGGCCAGAGGGTCTGAAGCTTTCTTT
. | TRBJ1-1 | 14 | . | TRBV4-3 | CASSQDLGRGEAFF | TGCGCCAGCAGCCAAGATTTAGGGAGGGGTGAAGCTTTCTTT
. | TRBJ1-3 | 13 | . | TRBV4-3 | CASSQARRNTIYF | TGCGCCAGCAGCCAAGCCCGCAGAAACACCATATATTTT
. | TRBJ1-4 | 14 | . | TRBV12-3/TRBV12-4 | CASSFQQANEKLFF | TGTGCCAGCAGTTTCCAGCAGGCTAATGAAAAACTGTTTTTT
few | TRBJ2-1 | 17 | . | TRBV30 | CAWSGTSGGRTYNEQFF | TGTGCCTGGAGTGGGACCTCTGGTGGCCGAACCTACAATGAGCAGTTCTTC
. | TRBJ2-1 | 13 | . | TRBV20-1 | CSATDLFDNEQFF | TGCAGTGCTACGGACCTCTTCGACAATGAGCAGTTCTTC
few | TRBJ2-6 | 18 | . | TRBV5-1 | CASSLEPGLTPGANVLTF | TGCGCCAGCAGCTTGGAGCCAGGTCTGACTCCTGGGGCCAACGTCCTGACTTTC
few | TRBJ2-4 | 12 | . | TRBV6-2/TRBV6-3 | CASSLSSFIQYF | TGTGCCAGCAGTTTATCTAGCTTCATTCAGTACTTC
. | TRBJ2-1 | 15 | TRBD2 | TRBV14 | CASSQVTGGPNEQFF | TGTGCCAGCAGCCAAGTAACGGGAGGGCCTAATGAGCAGTTCTTC
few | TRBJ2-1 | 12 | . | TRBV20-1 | CSASRVINEQFF | TGCAGTGCTAGTCGGGTTATCAATGAGCAGTTCTTC
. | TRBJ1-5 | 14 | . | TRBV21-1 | CASSKDKGDQPQHF | TGTGCCAGCAGCAAAGATAAGGGCGATCAGCCCCAGCATTTT
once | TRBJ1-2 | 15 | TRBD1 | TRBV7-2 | CASSTSGTGTSGYTF | TGTGCCAGCAGCACATCCGGGACAGGAACGAGTGGCTACACCTTC
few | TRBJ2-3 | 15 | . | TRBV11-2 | CASSLVTGATDTQYF | TGTGCCAGCAGCTTAGTAACGGGGGCCACAGATACGCAGTATTTT
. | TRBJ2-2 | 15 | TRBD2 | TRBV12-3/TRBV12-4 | CASSFGTSPTGELFF | TGTGCCAGCAGTTTCGGGACTAGCCCCACCGGGGAGCTGTTTTTT
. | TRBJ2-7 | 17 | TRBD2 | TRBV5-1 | CASTLSTSGRSSYEQYF | TGCGCCAGCACCCTGAGCACTAGCGGGAGGAGCTCCTACGAGCAGTACTTC
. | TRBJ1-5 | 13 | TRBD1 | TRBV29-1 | CSVLQGSNQPQHF | TGCAGCGTTTTACAGGGGAGCAATCAGCCCCAGCATTTT
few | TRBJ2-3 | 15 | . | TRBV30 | CAWSVRVAYTDTQYF | TGTGCCTGGAGTGTGAGGGTTGCTTATACAGATACGCAGTATTTT
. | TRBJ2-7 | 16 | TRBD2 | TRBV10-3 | CAISESGTSVKYEQYF | TGTGCCATCAGTGAGTCAGGGACTAGCGTTAAATACGAGCAGTACTTC
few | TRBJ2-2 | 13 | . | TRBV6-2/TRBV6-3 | CASSPGTTGELFF | TGTGCCAGCAGCCCCGGGACTACCGGGGAGCTGTTTTTT
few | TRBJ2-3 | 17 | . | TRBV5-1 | CASSLASGGPSTDTQYF | TGCGCCAGCAGCTTGGCGAGCGGCGGCCCTAGCACAGATACGCAGTATTTT
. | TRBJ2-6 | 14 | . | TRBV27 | CASSATLGANVLTF | TGTGCCAGCAGTGCCACTCTTGGGGCCAACGTCCTGACTTTC
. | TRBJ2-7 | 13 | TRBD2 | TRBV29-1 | CSVEIRLAGEQYF | TGCAGCGTTGAAATTCGACTAGCGGGCGAGCAGTACTTC
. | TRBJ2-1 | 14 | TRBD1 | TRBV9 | CASSARGSRDEQFF | TGTGCCAGCAGCGCCAGGGGGAGCCGCGATGAGCAGTTCTTC
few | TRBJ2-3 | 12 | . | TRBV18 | CASSPALDTQYF | TGTGCCAGCTCACCGGCCCTAGATACGCAGTATTTT
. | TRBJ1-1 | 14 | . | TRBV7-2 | CASSLDTAVTEAFF | TGTGCCAGCAGCTTAGATACCGCAGTCACTGAAGCTTTCTTT
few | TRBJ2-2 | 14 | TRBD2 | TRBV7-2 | CASSSTSYTGELFF | TGTGCCAGCAGCTCGACTAGCTACACCGGGGAGCTGTTTTTT
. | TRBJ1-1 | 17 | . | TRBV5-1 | CASSRILDSVAGTEAFF | TGCGCCAGCAGCCGAATCTTGGACAGTGTAGCTGGAACTGAAGCTTTCTTT
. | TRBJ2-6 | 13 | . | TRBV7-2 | CASTLRAANVLTF | TGTGCCAGTACCCTGCGAGCGGCCAACGTCCTGACTTTC
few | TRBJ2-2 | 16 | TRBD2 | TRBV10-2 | CASSLLGERGAGELFF | TGCGCCAGCAGCCTCCTCGGGGAGCGGGGCGCCGGGGAGCTGTTTTTT
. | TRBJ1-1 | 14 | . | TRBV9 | CASSVAIQGSEAFF | TGTGCCAGCAGCGTAGCAATACAGGGATCGGAAGCTTTCTTT
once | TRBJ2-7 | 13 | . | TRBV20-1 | CSPRGAVTYEQYF | TGCAGTCCACGGGGGGCCGTGACCTACGAGCAGTACTTC
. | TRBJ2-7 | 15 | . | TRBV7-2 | CASSLVQALSYEQYF | TGTGCCAGCAGCTTAGTACAGGCCCTCTCCTACGAGCAGTACTTC
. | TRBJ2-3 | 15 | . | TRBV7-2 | CASSLSGQPVDTQYF | TGTGCCAGCAGCTTAAGTGGGCAGCCGGTAGATACGCAGTATTTT
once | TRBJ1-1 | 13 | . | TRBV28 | CASTPDWDTEAFF | TGTGCCAGCACCCCCGACTGGGACACTGAAGCTTTCTTT
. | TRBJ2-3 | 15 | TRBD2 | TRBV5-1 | CASSLQRGTTDTQYF | TGCGCCAGCAGCTTGCAGCGGGGGACCACAGATACGCAGTATTTT
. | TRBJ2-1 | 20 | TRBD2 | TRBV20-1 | CSARDAGLSGGKGSYNEQFF | TGCAGTGCTAGAGATGCAGGATTGAGCGGGGGGAAGGGATCCTACAATGAGCAGTTCTTC
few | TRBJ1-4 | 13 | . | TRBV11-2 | CASSSQRSEKLFF | TGTGCCAGCAGCTCCCAGCGTAGTGAAAAACTGTTTTTT
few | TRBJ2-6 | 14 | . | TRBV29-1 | CSVERGEGANVLTF | TGCAGCGTTGAGAGAGGGGAAGGGGCCAACGTCCTGACTTTC
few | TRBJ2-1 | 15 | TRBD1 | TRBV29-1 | CSVVGQGAIYNEQFF | TGCAGCGTTGTAGGACAGGGGGCAATCTACAATGAGCAGTTCTTC
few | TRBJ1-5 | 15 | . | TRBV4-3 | CASSQDHRGRQPQHF | TGCGCCAGCAGCCAAGATCATCGCGGTAGACAGCCCCAGCATTTT
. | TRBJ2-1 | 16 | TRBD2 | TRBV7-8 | CASSRSLAGDYNEQFF | TGTGCCAGCAGCCGATCACTAGCGGGGGACTACAATGAGCAGTTCTTC
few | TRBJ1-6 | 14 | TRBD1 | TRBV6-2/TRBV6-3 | CASSLQGYNSPLHF | TGTGCCAGCAGCCTACAGGGGTATAATTCACCCCTCCACTTT
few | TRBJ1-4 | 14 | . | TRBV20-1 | CSARDPRASEKLFF | TGCAGTGCTAGAGATCCTAGGGCCTCAGAAAAACTGTTTTTT
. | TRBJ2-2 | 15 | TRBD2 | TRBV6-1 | CASSTSGRIDGELFF | TGTGCCAGCAGTACGAGCGGGAGGATCGACGGGGAGCTGTTTTTT